Following are 26 T cell receptor beta chains from one sample sequenced in a study of control samples from healthy donors and cancer patients. Using immunoSEQ multiplex PCR, the repertoire was profiled, and TCRdb retains in-frame clones only, with some absent. This sample yields 85,000 to 90,000 clones, of which under 90% are seen a single time; roughly 2% belongs to the top ten. The specimen was blood. The receptors shown here come from a woman between 40 and 55 years old in good health.

This clone came up once. J is TRBJ2-3 and V is TRBV5-1, with TRBD1 as a possible D gene (7 bases). Germline V gene sequence: CDR1 SGHRS, CDR2 YFSETQ. Trimming shortened V by 5 bases and J by 1 base, and 14 bases separated the two germline ends. This CDR3 is 15 amino acids long. Written as DNA, the CDR3 is TGCGCCAGCAGTTCCCAGGGGGGCGGCACAGATACGCAGTATTTT. It specifies CASSSQGGGTDTQYF.

This clone was counted between two and nine times. The chain joins TRBV27 to TRBJ2-7, with D perhaps matching TRBD1 (6 bases). Germline V gives CDR1 MNHEY, CDR2 SMNVEV (reference sequence). The CDR3 totals 12 residues. V was shortened by 6 bases and J by 3 bases, with 9 bases between the two germline ends. CDR3 nucleotide sequence: TGTGCCAGCAGCTCGACAGGCTACGAGCAGTACTTC. Amino acid sequence: CASSSTGYEQYF.

The J gene is TRBJ2-2, the V gene TRBV5-1, with 8 positions matching TRBD1. This CDR3 contains 15 residues. V lost 2 bases to trimming and J lost 4 bases; unmatched junction nucleotides: 4. CDR1 and CDR2 (germline): SGHRS, YFSETQ. The CDR3 loop reads CASSFGQGGTGELFF. The CDR3 bases are TGCGCCAGCAGCTTCGGACAGGGTGGCACCGGGGAGCTGTTTTTT.

The V gene is TRBV6-4, the J gene TRBJ2-7; TRBD1 matches at 8 bases. The length of the CDR3 is 16 residues. V gave up 2 bases and J gave up 7 bases; unmatched junction bases: 13. Germline V gene lookup returns CDR1 MRHNA and CDR2 SNTAGT. As DNA, the CDR3 is TGTGCCAGCAGTGACGACAGGGGAAAGAGGGCGGCGGAGCAGTACTTC. Translated: CASSDDRGKRAAEQYF.

The V call is TRBV29-1, the J call TRBJ2-1; a possible D gene is TRBD1 (6 bases). Germline CDR1 SQVTM, CDR2 ANQGSEA. CDR3 length: 12 residues. V was trimmed by 3 bases and J by 7 bases, leaving 10 bases between them. The CDR3 sequence is CSVEWQGNEQFF. CDR3 sequence (DNA): TGCAGCGTTGAGTGGCAGGGGAATGAGCAGTTCTTC.

The chain combines TRBV6-5 with TRBJ1-2, with D maybe TRBD1 (5 bases). The CDR3 has 14 residues. CDR1 and CDR2 from the germline V gene are MNHEY and SVGAGI. Trimming shortened V by 6 bases and J by 0 bases, and 11 bases separated the two germline ends. The CDR3 reads CASSNGGSNYGYTF. CDR3 nucleotide sequence: TGTGCCAGCAGCAACGGGGGATCTAACTATGGCTACACCTTC.

This clone occurred once. V and J are TRBV30 and TRBJ2-2; TRBD1 aligns across 9 bases. The CDR3 sequence is 15 residues long. Trimming took 3 bases from V and 5 from J; bases not matched to a gene: 7. Germline CDR1 GTSNPN, CDR2 SVGIG (reference sequence). The CDR3 here is CAWSPRDRETGELFF. CDR3 nucleotides: TGTGCCTGGAGCCCTAGGGACAGGGAGACCGGGGAGCTGTTTTTT.

This sequence joins TRBV11-3 and TRBJ2-2; no clear D gene. The germline gives CDR1 SGHNT, CDR2 YENEEA. The CDR3 spans 13 residues. V was cut by 8 bases and J by 4 bases, with 11 bases left in between. The DNA of the CDR3 is TGTGCCAGCGGCCGTGACGGCACCGGGGAGCTGTTTTTT. Translation gives CASGRDGTGELFF.

V gene TRBV19 combines with J gene TRBJ1-2, with D maybe TRBD1 (6 bases). The ends were cut back, 11 bases at V and 1 base at J, with 23 bases in the middle. Germline values: CDR1 LNHDA, CDR2 SQIVND (reference sequence). The CDR3 has 16 amino acids. CDR3: CAVLPRGGPFNYGYTF. CDR3 DNA: TGTGCCGTTCTCCCCCGGGGGGGGCCTTTTAACTATGGCTACACCTTC.

This rearrangement joins TRBV11-3 to TRBJ1-6; D may be TRBD1 (5 bases). V lost 2 bases to trimming and J lost 13 bases, with 15 bases between them. The CDR3 runs to 14 residues. Germline V lookup: CDR1 SGHNT, CDR2 YENEEA. The DNA of the CDR3 is TGTGCCAGCAGCTTATCTGCAGGGTCGGCGCCCCTCCACTTT. It translates to CASSLSAGSAPLHF.

J is TRBJ1-2 and V is TRBV7-2, with 10 bases fitting TRBD1. V was clipped by 7 bases and J by 8 bases; unmatched bases: 22. CDR1 and CDR2 (germline): SGHTA, FQGNSA. The CDR3 totals 18 residues. The CDR3 here is CASTRISHAGTGERGYTF. CDR3 DNA: TGTGCCAGCACTAGAATCTCCCACGCCGGGACAGGGGAAAGGGGCTACACCTTC.

CDR3 DNA: TGTGCCAGCATTGTGGCAGGTTACACTGAAGCTTTCTTT. As protein: CASIVAGYTEAFF. The gene calls are TRBV12-3 or TRBV12-4 and TRBJ1-1, with D unclear. This CDR3 has 13 residues. V lost 7 bases to trimming and J lost 3 bases, with 12 bases between them.

This chain links TRBV6-2 or TRBV6-3 with TRBJ2-1, with D possibly TRBD2 on 6 matching bases. V lost 0 bases and J lost 1, with 13 bases in between. The V gene's germline CDR1 is MNHEY and CDR2 SVGEGT. The CDR3 contains 17 residues. The CDR3 region has the DNA TGTGCCAGCAGTTACTCTATTGCCGGGGGTTCCTACAATGAGCAGTTCTTC. Translation gives CASSYSIAGGSYNEQFF.

In the case of this clone: Other DNA sequences within the sample encode an identical CDR3. The rearrangement uses TRBV5-4 and TRBJ2-3, with 7 bases aligning to TRBD2. V gave up 4 bases and J gave up 0 bases; unmatched junction bases: 5. The CDR3 is made up of 15 amino acids. Germline assignment: CDR1 SGHNT and CDR2 YYREEE (reference sequence). The CDR3 loop is CASSPGGPSTDTQYF. The CDR3, as DNA: TGTGCCAGCAGCCCGGGGGGTCCCAGCACAGATACGCAGTATTTT.

The chain has TRBV13 and TRBJ2-1; D possibly matches TRBD1 or TRBD2 (5 bases each). CDR1 is PRHDT and CDR2 is FYEKMQ in the germline V gene (reference sequence). This CDR3 comprises 17 residues. V was trimmed by 2 bases and J by 1 base, leaving 15 bases between them. The CDR3 region is CASSLRRGDQSYNEQFF. DNA for the CDR3: TGTGCCAGCAGCTTACGTCGTGGGGACCAATCCTACAATGAGCAGTTCTTC.

The chain recombines TRBV10-3 with TRBJ1-3; 8 bases line up with TRBD1. With 9 bases clipped from V and 9 bases from J, the junction kept 13 bases outside the gene matches. This CDR3 region has 14 residues. CDR1 and CDR2 from the germline V gene are ENHRY and SYGVKD. The CDR3, as DNA: TGTGCCATAACCGGGACAGGACCCATCTCCACCATATATTTT. This encodes CAITGTGPISTIYF.

The CDR3 protein is CAKLTPRGENYGYTF. In DNA, the CDR3 is TGTGCAAAGCTGACCCCTCGCGGAGAGAACTATGGCTACACCTTC. V usage is TRBV12-2 and J usage is TRBJ1-2. TRBV12-2 is deemed a pseudogene. The CDR3 totals 15 residues.

There are a few counts of this clone. V usage is TRBV11-3 and J usage is TRBJ1-1, with D possibly being TRBD1 (5 bases). Germline V gene data show CDR1 as SGHNT and CDR2 as YENEEA. Trimming removed 6 bases at V and 10 bases at J, with 12 bases between. This CDR3 is 11 amino acids long. CDR3 amino acids: CASRSRGGAFF. The CDR3 DNA reads TGTGCCAGCAGATCACGTGGGGGAGCTTTCTTT. The complete variable domain, with remaining parts taken from reference TRBV11-3 and TRBJ1-1, reads EAGVVQSPRYKIIEKKQPVAFWCNPISGHNTLYWYLQNLGQGPELLIRYENEEAVDDSQLPKDRFSAERLKGVDSTLKIQPAELGDSAVYLCASRSRGGAFFGQGTRLTVV.

The gene calls are TRBV9 and TRBJ2-1, with 7 bases aligning to TRBD2. The germline V gene has CDR1 SGDLS and CDR2 YYNGEE. This CDR3 has 13 amino acids. Losses at the gene ends were 6 bases for V and 4 bases for J; bases not matched to a gene: 4. The chain's CDR3 is CASTSGVYNEQFF. In DNA form, the CDR3 reads TGTGCCAGCACCAGCGGGGTTTACAATGAGCAGTTCTTC.

This clone appeared a few times. The gene calls are TRBV29-1 and TRBJ1-1; maybe TRBD1 (6 bases). Deletions cut 7 bases from V and 3 bases from J, with 12 bases between. The CDR3 length is 12 residues. Germline V lookup: CDR1 SQVTM, CDR2 ANQGSEA. CDR3 sequence: CSGTTGYTEAFF. The CDR3 region has the DNA TGCAGCGGTACAACAGGGTACACTGAAGCTTTCTTT.

This chain connects TRBV5-6 to TRBJ2-1; TRBD2 matches at 7 bases. Germline values: CDR1 SGHDT, CDR2 YYEEEE. This CDR3 comprises 15 residues. The V and J ends lost 4 bases and 1 base, in that order; junction bases with no gene match: 5. CDR3 amino acids: CASSRGLDSYNEQFF. The CDR3 bases are TGTGCCAGCAGCCGCGGACTAGATTCCTACAATGAGCAGTTCTTC.

This clone was observed a single time. V is TRBV25-1 and J is TRBJ2-6; no definite D call. From germline, CDR1 is MGHDK and CDR2 SYGVNS. V gave up 2 bases and J gave up 4 bases, with 12 bases separating them. This CDR3 comprises 16 residues. The CDR3 DNA reads as TGTGCCAGCAGTGAACGGTTTGGGTTGGGGGCCAACGTCCTGACTTTC. It yields the protein CASSERFGLGANVLTF.

The sample holds a few counts of this clone. The gene calls are TRBV24-1 and TRBJ1-5; D uncertain. Germline CDR1 KGHDR, CDR2 SFDVKD. V shed 2 bases and J shed 2 bases, with 9 bases lying between them. CDR3 size: 15 residues. The CDR3 loop is CATSDSTDGNQPQHF. DNA for the CDR3: TGTGCCACCAGTGATTCCACCGATGGCAATCAGCCCCAGCATTTT.

The chain uses TRBV7-8 and TRBJ1-5; unclear D gene. Germline V gene data show CDR1 as SGHVS and CDR2 as FQNEAQ. Trimming left V 5 bases short and J 1 base short, with 18 bases between. The CDR3 spans 17 residues. DNA of the CDR3: TGTGCCAGCAGCACCGAACTCTTTCGTGGGAGCAATCAGCCCCAGCATTTT. This gives the protein CASSTELFRGSNQPQHF.

This sequence joins TRBV13 and TRBJ2-1, with D possibly being TRBD2 (5 bases). Trimming took off 5 bases at V and 9 bases at J, with 11 bases between the two ends. Germline CDR1 reads PRHDT; CDR2 reads FYEKMQ (reference sequence). The CDR3 sequence is 12 residues long. The CDR3 loop is CASSPSGGEQFF. The CDR3 DNA reads TGTGCCAGCAGCCCCAGCGGCGGTGAGCAGTTCTTC.

The chain links TRBV7-6 to TRBJ2-5, with TRBD2 matching over 12 bases. Trimming cost V 6 bases and J 3 bases; bases outside gene matches: 8. CDR1 and CDR2 (germline): SGHVS, FNYEAQ. The CDR3 consists of 16 residues. Written as DNA, the CDR3 is TGTGCCAGCAGGCTAGCGTCTAGCGGGGGGGAAGAGACCCAGTACTTC. It codes for CASRLASSGGEETQYF.